This T cell receptor beta chain was recorded in a study of blood T cell repertoires in COVID-19. Study-wide context: From the United States, Italy and Spain came samples of acute and convalescent COVID-19. PBMCs, B-cell-depleted T cells, or T cells provided the cDNA or gDNA that made up the material.

Germline CDR1 and CDR2: SQVTM and ANQGSEA. The CDR3 loop spans 11 amino acids. Original analysis: Amplifying reference gene primers gave estimates of nucleated cell counts. Only in-frame clones appear in the TCRdb table, and some are missing; sequencing was by immunoSEQ multiplex PCR. V, J and clone size are those of that table, while D and trimming were read from the DNA. The repertoire consists of more than 200,000 clones, with approximately 80% occurring once and the leading ten covering around 4.1%. The source of this sequence is a woman aged 40 to 55 with active or convalescent COVID-19. V is TRBV29-1 and J is TRBJ1-2; D is undetermined. The source material was peripheral blood. CDR3 coding DNA: TGCAGAGGAGACGGAAACTATGGCTACACCTTC. Protein: CRGDGNYGYTF.